A selection of T cell receptor beta chains follows, all from one sample in a study of T cells in tumors and immune-related adverse events. Method: immunoSEQ multiplex PCR; TCRdb's copy keeps in-frame clones and lacks some. The table includes about 4,300 clones, more than 75% detected once. The sample consisted of skin tissue, taken from a patient treated with anti-PD-1 therapy. All receptors derive from a female donor with metastatic renal cell carcinoma. The CDR3 runs from the conserved cysteine through the conserved F or W. The D gene is left open where the match is weak. Some rows mark clone size as missing; the rest say once, few, many or name a class of expanded clone.

cdr3_aa cdr3_nt v_call clone_size d_call j_call
CASSVGTFETQYF TGTGCTAGCAGCGTTGGGACATTCGAGACCCAGTACTTC TRBV7-7 - - TRBJ2-5
CASTMDRRQETQYF TGTGCCAGCACCATGGACAGGAGACAAGAGACCCAGTACTTC TRBV6-1 - TRBD1 TRBJ2-5
CATRKPGSGNTIYF TGTGCCACCCGAAAGCCGGGCTCTGGAAACACCATATATTTT TRBV28 - - TRBJ1-3
CASSEQSNQPQHF TGTGCCAGCAGTGAACAGAGCAATCAGCCCCAGCATTTT TRBV6-4 - - TRBJ1-5
CASSASGIVNTGELFF TGCGCCAGCAGCGCGAGCGGGATTGTTAACACCGGGGAGCTGTTTTTT TRBV5-1 - TRBD2 TRBJ2-2
CASSATTGHSTDTQYF TGTGCCAGCAGCGCCACGACAGGACATAGCACAGATACGCAGTATTTT TRBV9 - - TRBJ2-3
CATGKRGSYEQYF TGTGCCACAGGCAAGCGGGGTTCCTACGAGCAGTACTTC TRBV6-5 - TRBD2 TRBJ2-7
CASSFRDTNTGELFF TGTGCCAGCAGCTTCCGGGACACCAACACCGGGGAGCTGTTTTTT TRBV21-1 once - TRBJ2-2
CASNSGRSSYEQYF TGTGCCAGTAATAGCGGGAGGAGCTCCTACGAGCAGTACTTC TRBV19 - TRBD2 TRBJ2-7
CASSREGAAGDEQYF TGTGCCAGCAGCCGAGAGGGGGCAGCCGGAGACGAGCAGTACTTC TRBV4-2 - TRBD1 TRBJ2-7
CASSLGPSTYGYTF TGTGCCAGCAGCTTGGGACCGAGTACCTATGGCTACACCTTC TRBV7-2 - - TRBJ1-2
CASGLEDRTEAFF TGTGCTAGTGGTTTGGAGGACCGGACTGAAGCTTTCTTT TRBV12-5 - - TRBJ1-1
CASRVSGNSYEQYF TGTGCCAGCAGAGTTAGCGGGAACTCCTACGAGCAGTACTTC TRBV2 - TRBD2 TRBJ2-7